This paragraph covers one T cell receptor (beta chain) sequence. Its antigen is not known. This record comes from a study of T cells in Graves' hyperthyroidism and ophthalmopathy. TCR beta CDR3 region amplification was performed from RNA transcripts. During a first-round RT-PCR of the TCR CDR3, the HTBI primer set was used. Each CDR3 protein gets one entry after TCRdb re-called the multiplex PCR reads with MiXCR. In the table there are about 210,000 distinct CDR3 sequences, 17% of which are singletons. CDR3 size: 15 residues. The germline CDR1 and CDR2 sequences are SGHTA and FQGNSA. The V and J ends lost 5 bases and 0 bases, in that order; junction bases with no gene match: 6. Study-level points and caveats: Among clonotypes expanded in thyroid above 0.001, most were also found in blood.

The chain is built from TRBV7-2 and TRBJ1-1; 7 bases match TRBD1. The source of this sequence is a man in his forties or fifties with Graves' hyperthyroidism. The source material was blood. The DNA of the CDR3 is TGTGCCAGCAGCATAGGCACAGGGGTGAACACTGAAGCTTTCTTT. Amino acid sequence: CASSIGTGVNTEAFF.